The 8 T cell receptor beta chains listed next were all sequenced from one sample in a study of vaccination and CD4 T cells after COVID-19. Noted treatment: approximately 9-day PBMC culture with coronavirus spike peptide pools or control peptides (ViraFEST assay). These receptors' targets are unknown. Sequence data for DNA of cultured CD4+ T cells were generated by the Oncomine TCR Beta short-read assay. MiXCR, run by TCRdb on the PCR reads, gives a single entry per CDR3 protein. The sample shows fewer than 8,000 distinct CDR3 sequences, approximately 55% of them seen only once. The source material was CD4+ T cells from blood, cultured in vitro. These receptors all stem from a human donor who had recovered from COVID-19.

The V call is TRBV20-1, the J call TRBJ1-6; 11 nucleotides line up with TRBD1. The CDR3 sequence is 16 residues long. The trim removed 5 bases at V and 2 bases at J, leaving 5 bases unmatched. Germline-derived CDR1 and CDR2 are DFQATT and SNEGSKA (reference sequence). CDR3 sequence reads: CSAGGQGETYNSPLHF. CDR3 bases: TGCAGTGCTGGGGGACAGGGGGAAACCTATAATTCACCCCTCCACTTT.

The chain uses TRBV11-2 and TRBJ2-2, with 7 nucleotides matching TRBD2. This CDR3 spans 16 amino acids. V was pared by 6 bases and J by 7 bases, with 14 bases of the junction left unmatched. CDR1 and CDR2 from the germline V gene are SGHAT and FQNNGV. The CDR3 region has the DNA TGTGCCAGCAGTTTCGGACTAGGAGGGGCCCTCGGGGAGCTGTTTTTT. Translation: CASSFGLGGALGELFF.

The CDR3 spells CASSREGGNQPQHF. The DNA of the CDR3 is TGTGCCAGCAGTCGAGAGGGGGGTAATCAGCCCCAGCATTTT. The chain is built from TRBV2 and TRBJ1-5; D is perhaps TRBD1 (6 bases). The V and J ends lost 5 bases and 4 bases respectively, with 12 bases between them. The CDR3 length is 14 residues. Germline CDR1 and CDR2: SNHLY and FYNNEI.

The chain combines TRBV29-1 with TRBJ1-5; D gene ambiguous. Trimming removed 6 bases from V and 3 bases from J, with 3 bases in between. The CDR3 extends over 10 amino acids. From germline, CDR1 is SQVTM and CDR2 ANQGSEA. The CDR3 sequence: CSVYNQPQHF. The CDR3 DNA follows: TGCAGCGTCTACAATCAGCCCCAGCATTTT.

This clonotype was counted between two and nine times. The chain couples TRBV6-2 or TRBV6-3 to TRBJ1-2, with D possibly being TRBD1 (6 bases). Germline-derived CDR1 and CDR2 are MNHEY and SVGEGT. CDR3 length equals 14 residues. Trimming removed 0 bases from V and 6 bases from J, with 11 bases in between. CDR3 protein: CASSYSSDRNGYTF. Here the CDR3 DNA reads TGTGCCAGCAGTTACTCCTCGGACAGAAATGGCTACACCTTC.

This clonotype was seen only a few times. The chain carries TRBV12-3 or TRBV12-4 and TRBJ2-5; the D gene is possibly TRBD2 (5 bases). V was shortened by 5 bases and J by 0 bases, with 19 bases between the two germline ends. This CDR3 is built from 17 residues. Here the CDR3 DNA reads TGTGCCAGCAGTATTCGACTCCTCTGGGAGTACCAAGAGACCCAGTACTTC. Its protein is CASSIRLLWEYQETQYF.

The CDR3 loop reads CASSLLAGGFNTGELFF. The CDR3 region has the DNA TGTGCCAGCAGTTTACTAGCGGGGGGCTTTAACACCGGGGAGCTGTTTTTT. V gene TRBV27 combines with J gene TRBJ2-2; TRBD2 aligns across 11 bases. The CDR3 has 17 amino acids. V shed 2 bases and J 2 bases; nucleotides not matched to a gene: 4. CDR1 is MNHEY, CDR2 SMNVEV, per germline (reference sequence).

This clonotype turned up a few times. The rearrangement uses TRBV20-1 and TRBJ2-3, with TRBD1 as a possible D gene (6 bases). CDR1 and CDR2 from the germline V gene are DFQATT and SNEGSKA (reference sequence). The length of the CDR3 is 15 residues. Trimming took off 0 bases at V and 0 bases at J, with 10 bases between the two ends. CDR3 in DNA: TGCAGTGCTAGAGATGGACAGAGTAGCACAGATACGCAGTATTTT. Translation: CSARDGQSSTDTQYF.